Listed below are T cell receptor beta chains from one sample, sequenced in a study of control samples from healthy donors and cancer patients. Using immunoSEQ multiplex PCR, the repertoire was profiled, and TCRdb retains in-frame clones only, with some absent. Of about 100,000 clones listed, around 88% are singletons. The sequencing input was blood. These receptors were obtained from a man aged 25-45 years in good health. Both conserved end residues are part of each CDR3. A D gene is named only where the DNA matches it firmly. Expanded clones get a size class; other rows say once, few or many, or leave the size out.

cdr3_length: 20; d_call: TRBD2; clone_size: -; v_call: TRBV12-5; j_call: TRBJ2-7; cdr3_aa: CASGLVKARFGLENPYEQYF; cdr3_nt: TGTGCTAGTGGTTTGGTAAAGGCACGGTTCGGACTAGAGAATCCCTACGAGCAGTACTTC
cdr3_length: 14; d_call: -; clone_size: -; v_call: TRBV13; j_call: TRBJ2-7; cdr3_aa: CASSLDGRSYEQYF; cdr3_nt: TGTGCCAGCAGCTTGGACGGACGCTCCTACGAGCAGTACTTC
cdr3_length: 17; d_call: TRBD1; clone_size: few; v_call: TRBV7-3; j_call: TRBJ1-4; cdr3_aa: CASSLTGQGATNEKLFF; cdr3_nt: TGTGCCAGCAGCTTAACGGGGCAGGGGGCAACTAATGAAAAACTGTTTTTT
cdr3_length: 13; d_call: -; clone_size: -; v_call: TRBV3-1/TRBV3-2; j_call: TRBJ1-1; cdr3_aa: CASSPRRDTEAFF; cdr3_nt: TGTGCCAGCAGCCCCCGCAGGGATACTGAAGCTTTCTTT
cdr3_length: 18; d_call: TRBD2; clone_size: -; v_call: TRBV9; j_call: TRBJ2-7; cdr3_aa: CASSVVTSRLALGYEQYF; cdr3_nt: TGTGCCAGCAGCGTAGTTACCTCGAGACTAGCGCTAGGCTACGAGCAGTACTTC
cdr3_length: 13; d_call: -; clone_size: -; v_call: TRBV15; j_call: TRBJ2-5; cdr3_aa: CATSRDGRETQYF; cdr3_nt: TGTGCCACCAGCAGAGATGGACGGGAGACCCAGTACTTC
cdr3_length: 16; d_call: -; clone_size: -; v_call: TRBV5-4; j_call: TRBJ2-7; cdr3_aa: CASSLGGGGSPYEQYF; cdr3_nt: TGTGCCAGCAGCTTGGGGGGAGGGGGTAGTCCCTACGAGCAGTACTTC
cdr3_length: 15; d_call: -; clone_size: -; v_call: TRBV6-5; j_call: TRBJ1-2; cdr3_aa: CASSKQVNDNYGYTF; cdr3_nt: TGTGCCAGCAGTAAACAGGTGAACGATAACTATGGCTACACCTTC
cdr3_length: 16; d_call: TRBD2; clone_size: -; v_call: TRBV5-1; j_call: TRBJ2-1; cdr3_aa: CASSLGQREGPNEQFF; cdr3_nt: TGCGCCAGCAGCTTGGGGCAGCGGGAGGGCCCGAATGAGCAGTTCTTC
cdr3_length: 15; d_call: -; clone_size: -; v_call: TRBV19; j_call: TRBJ1-1; cdr3_aa: CASSIDRTGNTEAFF; cdr3_nt: TGTGCCAGTAGTATAGATCGTACGGGGAACACTGAAGCTTTCTTT
cdr3_length: 15; d_call: -; clone_size: once; v_call: TRBV19; j_call: TRBJ2-6; cdr3_aa: CASTPRDSGANVLTF; cdr3_nt: TGTGCCAGTACCCCCAGGGATTCTGGGGCCAACGTCCTGACTTTC
cdr3_length: 15; d_call: TRBD1; clone_size: -; v_call: TRBV5-1; j_call: TRBJ2-3; cdr3_aa: CASSRQGSSTDTQYF; cdr3_nt: TGCGCCAGCAGCCGACAGGGCTCTAGCACAGATACGCAGTATTTT
cdr3_length: 12; d_call: -; clone_size: -; v_call: TRBV6-5; j_call: TRBJ1-2; cdr3_aa: CASVGTTKGYTF; cdr3_nt: TGTGCCAGCGTTGGGACAACGAAAGGCTACACCTTC
cdr3_length: 13; d_call: -; clone_size: -; v_call: TRBV6-5; j_call: TRBJ1-6; cdr3_aa: CASREGNNSPLHF; cdr3_nt: TGTGCCAGCAGAGAGGGAAATAATTCACCCCTCCACTTT
cdr3_length: 14; d_call: -; clone_size: -; v_call: TRBV9; j_call: TRBJ1-6; cdr3_aa: CASSPEPVSSPLHF; cdr3_nt: TGTGCCAGCAGCCCCGAACCTGTTAGTTCACCCCTCCACTTT
cdr3_length: 15; d_call: -; clone_size: -; v_call: TRBV7-9; j_call: TRBJ2-5; cdr3_aa: CASSPTDSKQETQYF; cdr3_nt: TGTGCCAGCAGCCCCACGGACAGCAAACAAGAGACCCAGTACTTC
cdr3_length: 14; d_call: -; clone_size: -; v_call: TRBV10-3; j_call: TRBJ2-2; cdr3_aa: CAISRETDTGELFF; cdr3_nt: TGTGCCATCAGCAGAGAGACAGACACCGGGGAGCTGTTTTTT
cdr3_length: 17; d_call: -; clone_size: -; v_call: TRBV11-3; j_call: TRBJ2-2; cdr3_aa: CASSLAWAVPGTGELFF; cdr3_nt: TGTGCCAGCAGCTTGGCCTGGGCTGTGCCCGGCACCGGGGAGCTGTTTTTT
cdr3_length: 18; d_call: TRBD1; clone_size: -; v_call: TRBV27; j_call: TRBJ2-7; cdr3_aa: CASSLNPHPGQNLYEQYF; cdr3_nt: TGTGCCAGCAGTTTAAACCCCCACCCGGGACAGAACCTTTACGAGCAGTACTTC
cdr3_length: 16; d_call: -; clone_size: -; v_call: TRBV5-1; j_call: TRBJ2-6; cdr3_aa: CASSLLLSSGANVLTF; cdr3_nt: TGCGCCAGCAGCTTGTTACTATCCTCTGGGGCCAACGTCCTGACTTTC
cdr3_length: 16; d_call: TRBD1; clone_size: -; v_call: TRBV5-3; j_call: TRBJ2-5; cdr3_aa: CARSLARTGGWETQYF; cdr3_nt: TGTGCCAGAAGCTTGGCTCGGACAGGGGGTTGGGAGACCCAGTACTTC
cdr3_length: 16; d_call: TRBD1; clone_size: -; v_call: TRBV6-2/TRBV6-3; j_call: TRBJ2-2; cdr3_aa: CASSTPGTGRAGELFF; cdr3_nt: TGTGCCAGCAGTACCCCCGGGACAGGCCGTGCCGGGGAGCTGTTTTTT
cdr3_length: 15; d_call: -; clone_size: -; v_call: TRBV11-3; j_call: TRBJ2-7; cdr3_aa: CASSLVDRARYEQYF; cdr3_nt: TGTGCCAGCAGCTTAGTCGACCGGGCGCGATACGAGCAGTACTTC
cdr3_length: 13; d_call: -; clone_size: -; v_call: TRBV12-3/TRBV12-4; j_call: TRBJ2-7; cdr3_aa: CASSLRISYEQYF; cdr3_nt: TGTGCCAGCAGTTTGAGGATCTCCTACGAGCAGTACTTC
cdr3_length: 13; d_call: -; clone_size: once; v_call: TRBV12-3/TRBV12-4; j_call: TRBJ2-7; cdr3_aa: CASTTVGGPEQYF; cdr3_nt: TGTGCCAGCACCACGGTGGGGGGTCCCGAGCAGTACTTC
cdr3_length: 13; d_call: -; clone_size: -; v_call: TRBV10-2; j_call: TRBJ2-7; cdr3_aa: CASSYEETYEQYF; cdr3_nt: TGCGCCAGCAGTTATGAAGAAACCTACGAGCAGTACTTC
cdr3_length: 16; d_call: TRBD1; clone_size: -; v_call: TRBV6-1; j_call: TRBJ1-4; cdr3_aa: CASSEAFGQGIEKLFF; cdr3_nt: TGTGCCAGCAGTGAAGCTTTTGGACAGGGGATTGAAAAACTGTTTTTT
cdr3_length: 14; d_call: -; clone_size: -; v_call: TRBV21-1; j_call: TRBJ1-1; cdr3_aa: CASSAQGGDTEAFF; cdr3_nt: TGTGCCAGCAGCGCTCAGGGGGGAGACACTGAAGCTTTCTTT
cdr3_length: 12; d_call: -; clone_size: -; v_call: TRBV28; j_call: TRBJ1-2; cdr3_aa: CASSFMDYGYTF; cdr3_nt: TGTGCCAGCAGTTTTATGGACTATGGCTACACCTTC
cdr3_length: 13; d_call: -; clone_size: -; v_call: TRBV2; j_call: TRBJ2-2; cdr3_aa: CASTKENTGELFF; cdr3_nt: TGTGCCAGCACCAAAGAAAACACCGGGGAGCTGTTTTTT
cdr3_length: 15; d_call: -; clone_size: -; v_call: TRBV7-8; j_call: TRBJ1-5; cdr3_aa: CASSLGGLSNQPQHF; cdr3_nt: TGTGCCAGCAGCTTAGGGGGGCTTAGCAATCAGCCCCAGCATTTT
cdr3_length: 12; d_call: -; clone_size: -; v_call: TRBV19; j_call: TRBJ2-1; cdr3_aa: CASSANYNEQFF; cdr3_nt: TGTGCCAGTAGTGCGAACTACAATGAGCAGTTCTTC
cdr3_length: 13; d_call: -; clone_size: -; v_call: TRBV18; j_call: TRBJ2-1; cdr3_aa: CASSPPGGSIQFF; cdr3_nt: TGTGCCAGCTCACCACCGGGTGGTAGTATCCAGTTCTTC
cdr3_length: 13; d_call: -; clone_size: -; v_call: TRBV30; j_call: TRBJ1-2; cdr3_aa: CAWSLQSAYGYTF; cdr3_nt: TGTGCCTGGAGTCTACAGAGCGCCTATGGCTACACCTTC
cdr3_length: 15; d_call: -; clone_size: -; v_call: TRBV7-2; j_call: TRBJ1-1; cdr3_aa: CASSLGVTMNTEAFF; cdr3_nt: TGTGCCAGCAGCTTAGGGGTGACAATGAACACTGAAGCTTTCTTT
cdr3_length: 18; d_call: TRBD2; clone_size: -; v_call: TRBV6-2/TRBV6-3; j_call: TRBJ2-3; cdr3_aa: CASSYSPTSGTSTDTQYF; cdr3_nt: TGTGCCAGCAGTTACTCTCCGACTAGCGGGACGAGCACAGATACGCAGTATTTT
cdr3_length: 14; d_call: -; clone_size: -; v_call: TRBV29-1; j_call: TRBJ1-2; cdr3_aa: CSVALTGPLYGYTF; cdr3_nt: TGCAGCGTAGCCCTAACCGGGCCCCTCTATGGCTACACCTTC
cdr3_length: 13; d_call: -; clone_size: -; v_call: TRBV25-1; j_call: TRBJ2-7; cdr3_aa: CASSFQGGYEQYF; cdr3_nt: TGTGCCAGCAGTTTTCAGGGCGGGTACGAGCAGTACTTC
cdr3_length: 16; d_call: -; clone_size: -; v_call: TRBV27; j_call: TRBJ1-2; cdr3_aa: CASSLSVWGRNYGYTF; cdr3_nt: TGTGCCAGCAGTTTATCGGTGTGGGGGCGCAACTATGGCTACACCTTC
cdr3_length: 13; d_call: -; clone_size: -; v_call: TRBV5-4; j_call: TRBJ1-6; cdr3_aa: CASSLDSYSPLHF; cdr3_nt: TGTGCCAGCAGCTTGGACAGTTATTCACCCCTCCACTTT
cdr3_length: 15; d_call: TRBD1; clone_size: -; v_call: TRBV5-5; j_call: TRBJ1-5; cdr3_aa: CASRAGQDDHQPQHF; cdr3_nt: TGTGCCAGCAGGGCGGGACAGGACGACCATCAGCCCCAGCATTTT
cdr3_length: 13; d_call: -; clone_size: -; v_call: TRBV5-8; j_call: TRBJ2-3; cdr3_aa: CASSLGFADTQYF; cdr3_nt: TGTGCCAGCAGCCTGGGATTTGCAGATACGCAGTATTTT
cdr3_length: 16; d_call: TRBD1; clone_size: -; v_call: TRBV6-5; j_call: TRBJ1-2; cdr3_aa: CASSYVRTGGAYGYTF; cdr3_nt: TGTGCCAGCAGTTACGTTCGGACAGGGGGCGCTTATGGCTACACCTTC
cdr3_length: 16; d_call: -; clone_size: -; v_call: TRBV7-2; j_call: TRBJ2-2; cdr3_aa: CASSPTRHSETGELFF; cdr3_nt: TGTGCCAGCAGCCCAACCCGGCATAGCGAAACCGGGGAGCTGTTTTTT
cdr3_length: 16; d_call: TRBD2; clone_size: -; v_call: TRBV20-1; j_call: TRBJ2-3; cdr3_aa: CSASILSSGVTDTQYF; cdr3_nt: TGCAGTGCTAGTATTCTGTCTAGCGGGGTCACAGATACGCAGTATTTT
cdr3_length: 13; d_call: -; clone_size: few; v_call: TRBV18; j_call: TRBJ2-1; cdr3_aa: CASSPQKENEQFF; cdr3_nt: TGTGCCAGCTCACCCCAAAAGGAAAATGAGCAGTTCTTC
cdr3_length: 13; d_call: TRBD1; clone_size: -; v_call: TRBV5-1; j_call: TRBJ2-1; cdr3_aa: CASSLGDSNEQFF; cdr3_nt: TGCGCCAGCAGCTTGGGGGACAGCAATGAGCAGTTCTTC
cdr3_length: 14; d_call: TRBD1; clone_size: once; v_call: TRBV10-3; j_call: TRBJ1-2; cdr3_aa: CAISARDRGLGYTF; cdr3_nt: TGTGCCATCAGTGCCCGGGACAGGGGACTTGGCTACACCTTC
cdr3_length: 15; d_call: -; clone_size: -; v_call: TRBV7-9; j_call: TRBJ2-1; cdr3_aa: CASSSRLAKNNEQFF; cdr3_nt: TGTGCCAGCAGCTCTCGGCTAGCGAAGAACAATGAGCAGTTCTTC
cdr3_length: 16; d_call: TRBD1; clone_size: -; v_call: TRBV7-2; j_call: TRBJ2-7; cdr3_aa: CASSLAPTGGGYEQYF; cdr3_nt: TGTGCCAGCAGCTTAGCCCCGACAGGGGGCGGGTACGAGCAGTACTTC
cdr3_length: 14; d_call: TRBD1; clone_size: once; v_call: TRBV6-2/TRBV6-3; j_call: TRBJ2-2; cdr3_aa: CASSLTGVDGELFF; cdr3_nt: TGTGCCAGCAGTCTGACAGGGGTTGACGGGGAGCTGTTTTTT
cdr3_length: 13; d_call: -; clone_size: -; v_call: TRBV9; j_call: TRBJ2-3; cdr3_aa: CASSVLRGDTQYF; cdr3_nt: TGTGCCAGCAGCGTTCTTAGGGGGGATACGCAGTATTTT
cdr3_length: 12; d_call: -; clone_size: -; v_call: TRBV9; j_call: TRBJ1-3; cdr3_aa: CASRNPGNTIYF; cdr3_nt: TGTGCCAGCAGAAACCCGGGGAACACCATATATTTT
cdr3_length: 13; d_call: -; clone_size: -; v_call: TRBV24-1; j_call: TRBJ2-2; cdr3_aa: CATSDLPLGELFF; cdr3_nt: TGTGCCACCAGTGATTTGCCTCTCGGGGAGCTGTTTTTT
cdr3_length: 14; d_call: TRBD1; clone_size: -; v_call: TRBV4-2; j_call: TRBJ2-3; cdr3_aa: CASSPGQGTDTQYF; cdr3_nt: TGTGCCAGCAGCCCCGGACAGGGCACAGATACGCAGTATTTT
cdr3_length: 14; d_call: -; clone_size: -; v_call: TRBV11-1; j_call: TRBJ1-1; cdr3_aa: CASSFYRENTEAFF; cdr3_nt: TGTGCCAGCAGCTTCTACAGGGAAAACACTGAAGCTTTCTTT